This T cell receptor beta chain derives from a study of blood T cell repertoires in COVID-19. At the level of the study: COVID-19 samples, acute and convalescent, were from the United States, Italy and Spain. PBMCs, B-cell-depleted T cells, or T cells were the source of the cDNA or gDNA that made up the material.

In the original processing: Researchers report that nucleated cell counts were estimated from reference gene primer amplification. The method was immunoSEQ multiplex PCR; TCRdb's version includes in-frame clones alone and lacks a portion of them. V and J calls and clone size are given by that table; D and trimming were obtained from the DNA. The sample holds fewer than 150,000 clones, approximately 87% seen once. With 6 bases removed from V and 6 bases from J, the gap between germline ends came to 8 bases. This CDR3 contains 10 residues. Germline assignment: CDR1 DFQATT and CDR2 SNEGSKA (reference sequence).

This clonotype was sampled from a woman aged 60-75 years with acute or convalescent COVID-19. The J gene is TRBJ1-2, the V gene TRBV20-1; possibly TRBD1 for D (5 bases). Sequenced input: peripheral blood. The DNA of the CDR3 is TGCAGTGCGCAGGGAAATGGCTACACCTTC. Amino acids: CSAQGNGYTF.